The 29 T cell receptor beta chains below all came from one sample that was sequenced in a study of blood T cell repertoires in COVID-19. Clones were read by immunoSEQ multiplex PCR, and TCRdb kept only the in-frame ones, dropping some. The sample gives around 200,000 clones, around nine tenths of which show up once; 9.5% to 15% is in the top ten. The sample consisted of peripheral blood. The receptors come from a woman younger than 35 who had recovered from COVID-19.

The chain couples TRBV5-4 to TRBJ1-1; 7 bases match TRBD1. Germline trimming cut 5 bases from V and 4 bases from J; bases unmatched to any gene: 8. The germline V gene has CDR1 SGHNT and CDR2 YYREEE (reference sequence). The CDR3 loop spans 14 amino acids. CDR3 amino acids: CASRRQGGGTEAFF. CDR3 nucleotide sequence: TGTGCCAGCAGGAGACAGGGAGGCGGCACTGAAGCTTTCTTT.

Here the CDR3 DNA reads TGTGCCAGCAGCCTAACCAGACTAGCGGGAGAGGGCAATGAGCAGTTCTTC. It codes for CASSLTRLAGEGNEQFF. This chain uses TRBV5-6 with TRBJ2-1, with 12 bases aligning to TRBD2. Unmatched junction bases numbered 11, after V lost 4 bases and J lost 6 bases. This CDR3 has 17 residues. Germline assignment: CDR1 SGHDT and CDR2 YYEEEE.

The rearrangement uses TRBV5-6 and TRBJ1-2; TRBD1 agrees at 7 bases. CDR1 and CDR2 (germline): SGHDT, YYEEEE. This CDR3 spans 12 amino acids. After removal of 3 bases from V and 7 bases from J, the junction contained 3 bases not matched to a gene. CDR3 protein: CASSSYRGGYTF. The CDR3 nucleotides read TGTGCCAGCAGCTCCTACAGGGGTGGCTACACCTTC.

The rearrangement joins TRBV6-2 or TRBV6-3 to TRBJ1-1, with 8 nucleotides matching TRBD1. Germline lookup yields CDR1 MNHEY and CDR2 SVGEGT. The CDR3 length is 17 residues. The trim removed 2 bases at V and 11 bases at J, leaving 19 bases unmatched. DNA for the CDR3: TGTGCCAGCAGTTACCGAATGGTGGCAGGGGGCGTTTTGAGTGCTTTCTTT. Amino acid sequence: CASSYRMVAGGVLSAFF.

The chain combines TRBV10-2 with TRBJ1-3; D gene uncertain. This CDR3 has 12 residues. The V end lost 8 bases, the J end lost 0 bases, and 5 bases lay between the germline ends. CDR1 is WSHSY and CDR2 is SAAADI in the germline V gene. CDR3 in amino acids: CASGRSGNTIYF. The CDR3 DNA is TGCGCCAGCGGCCGCTCTGGAAACACCATATATTTT.

The chain recombines TRBV9 with TRBJ2-7, with D unclear. V gave up 0 bases and J gave up 3 bases, with 7 bases separating them. CDR3 length equals 13 residues. Germline lookup yields CDR1 SGDLS and CDR2 YYNGEE. The chain's CDR3 is CASSVESGYEQYF. Here the CDR3 DNA reads TGTGCCAGCAGCGTAGAATCAGGCTACGAGCAGTACTTC.

The chain joins TRBV6-5 to TRBJ2-1; the match to TRBD2 covers 8 bases. The CDR3 consists of 15 residues. The trim removed 6 bases at V and 8 bases at J, leaving 12 bases unmatched. CDR1 is MNHEY, CDR2 SVGAGI, per germline. As DNA, the CDR3 is TGTGCCAGCAGCGAGTGGGCGGGAGGACGGTATGAGCAGTTCTTC. It yields the protein CASSEWAGGRYEQFF.

This chain links TRBV9 with TRBJ1-5, with D possibly TRBD1 on 5 matching bases. The V and J ends lost 4 bases and 0 bases respectively, with 11 bases between them. The germline CDR1 and CDR2 sequences are SGDLS and YYNGEE. The CDR3 consists of 15 residues. The CDR3 DNA reads TGTGCCAGCAGCCCATCAGGGTATAGCAATCAGCCCCAGCATTTT. Protein product: CASSPSGYSNQPQHF.

This chain joins TRBV7-2 and TRBJ2-7; TRBD2 is a possible D gene (5 bases). The length of the CDR3 is 14 residues. Trimming shortened V by 1 base and J by 2 bases, and 9 bases separated the two germline ends. Germline V gene data show CDR1 as SGHTA and CDR2 as FQGNSA. The CDR3: CASSLEWRAYEQYF. The CDR3 DNA follows: TGTGCCAGCAGCTTAGAATGGCGGGCCTACGAGCAGTACTTC.

The rearrangement uses TRBV5-4 and TRBJ1-3; D ambiguous. Trimming cost V 4 bases and J 3 bases, with 5 bases left between them. The CDR3 extends over 12 amino acids. CDR1 and CDR2 from the germline V gene are SGHNT and YYREEE (reference sequence). In nucleotides, the CDR3 is TGTGCCAGCAGCATCAGTGGAAACACCATATATTTT. Its protein is CASSISGNTIYF.

A single count supports this clone. This rearrangement joins TRBV9 to TRBJ2-5; the D gene is possibly TRBD1 (6 bases). CDR1 is SGDLS and CDR2 is YYNGEE in the germline V gene. The CDR3 has 15 amino acids. V lost 0 bases and J 5 bases, leaving 14 bases between the germline ends. CDR3 bases: TGTGCCAGCAGCGTAGAGCAGGGGTCAGGCGAGACCCAGTACTTC. Its translation is CASSVEQGSGETQYF.

This chain connects TRBV15 to TRBJ2-7, with 7 bases that match TRBD2. V lost 1 base and J lost 2; bases outside the gene matches: 8. The germline V gene has CDR1 LNHNV and CDR2 YYDKDF (reference sequence). The CDR3 loop spans 16 amino acids. The CDR3 here is CATSRGGVGGAYEQYF. Here the CDR3 DNA reads TGTGCCACCAGCAGAGGAGGAGTGGGGGGGGCCTACGAGCAGTACTTC.

This clone appeared a few times. The chain recombines TRBV7-8 with TRBJ1-1, with D perhaps TRBD1 (5 bases). This CDR3 region has 15 residues. Germline loops: CDR1 SGHVS, CDR2 FQNEAQ. V dropped 2 bases and J dropped 1 base, with 11 bases sitting between them. CDR3 coding DNA: TGTGCCAGCAGCTTATTGCAGGGAAAGAACACTGAAGCTTTCTTT. Translated: CASSLLQGKNTEAFF.

V gene TRBV27 combines with J gene TRBJ1-6; no reliable D call. The germline V gene has CDR1 MNHEY and CDR2 SMNVEV (reference sequence). The CDR3 runs 14 residues. Trimming stripped 5 bases from V and 9 bases from J, with 14 bases between. The CDR3 here is CASSQRVEGSPLHF. The CDR3 DNA reads as TGTGCCAGCAGTCAACGGGTTGAGGGTTCACCCCTCCACTTT.

The genes are TRBV29-1 and TRBJ2-1, with 8 bases lining up with TRBD2. This CDR3 comprises 14 residues. The germline V gene encodes CDR1 SQVTM and CDR2 ANQGSEA. The trim removed 5 bases at V and 4 bases at J, leaving 7 bases unmatched. The CDR3 reads CSVRGGALYNEQFF. DNA for the CDR3: TGCAGCGTTCGGGGGGGGGCCCTTTACAATGAGCAGTTCTTC.

The chain joins TRBV19 to TRBJ1-5; D is ambiguous. The V gene's germline CDR1 is LNHDA and CDR2 SQIVND (reference sequence). This CDR3 contains 14 residues. V was shortened by 2 bases and J by 4 bases, with 9 bases between the two germline ends. CDR3 bases: TGTGCCAGTAGTATAAGTCCCGGGAATCAGCCCCAGCATTTT. Protein product: CASSISPGNQPQHF.

The chain joins TRBV7-9 to TRBJ1-6; no firm D call. The V gene lost 1 base and the J gene lost 5 bases, with 9 bases spanning the gap. The germline V gene has CDR1 SEHNR and CDR2 FQNEAQ (reference sequence). The CDR3 is 15 amino acids. This CDR3 reads CASSLDSMDNSPLHF. CDR3 in DNA: TGTGCCAGCAGCTTAGACTCCATGGATAATTCACCCCTCCACTTT.

This rearrangement joins TRBV4-1 to TRBJ2-6; D may be TRBD1 (7 bases). The CDR3 has 17 amino acids. The germline V gene encodes CDR1 MGHRA and CDR2 YSYEKL. V shed 2 bases and J shed 4 bases, with 15 bases lying between them. CDR3 loop: CASSQTEGASGANVLTF. Here the CDR3 DNA reads TGCGCCAGCAGCCAAACGGAGGGGGCATCCGGGGCCAACGTCCTGACTTTC.

V gene TRBV13 combines with J gene TRBJ2-1; a possible D gene is TRBD2 (6 bases). This CDR3 has 15 residues. CDR1 PRHDT and CDR2 FYEKMQ come from the germline V gene (reference sequence). Trimming stripped 5 bases from V and 0 bases from J, with 11 bases between. CDR3: CASSLTGLSYNEQFF. The CDR3 DNA sequence: TGTGCCAGCAGCCTGACGGGACTCTCCTACAATGAGCAGTTCTTC.

This chain uses TRBV7-2 with TRBJ2-3; tentative D call: TRBD2 (9 bases). This CDR3 spans 17 amino acids. V lost 1 base and J lost 4, with 18 bases in between. The germline V gene encodes CDR1 SGHTA and CDR2 FQGNSA. The DNA of the CDR3 is TGTGCCAGCAGCTTAGGGCCTAGCGGGACAGGAGCAGATACGCAGTATTTT. Encoded protein: CASSLGPSGTGADTQYF. Using reference TRBV7-2 and TRBJ2-3 for the parts outside the CDR3, the full variable domain is GAGVSQSPSNKVTEKGKDVELRCDPISGHTALYWYRQSLGQGLEFLIYFQGNSAPDKSGLPSDRFSAERTGGSVSTLTIQRTQQEDSAVYLCASSLGPSGTGADTQYFGPGTRLTVL.

The rearrangement links TRBV6-5 to TRBJ2-7; 12 nucleotides agree with TRBD2. The J segment lost 5 bases and the V segment lost 6 bases, leaving 5 bases of the junction unmatched. Germline CDR1 and CDR2: MNHEY and SVGAGI. The CDR3 length is 14 residues. In DNA, the CDR3 is TGTGCCAGCAGCCCACTAGCGGGAGGCCACGAGCAGTACTTC. Amino acids: CASSPLAGGHEQYF.

The chain recombines TRBV28 with TRBJ2-2; possible D gene TRBD2, 5 bases. V lost 7 bases to trimming and J lost 5 bases, with 17 bases between them. The CDR3 is made up of 15 amino acids. Germline V gives CDR1 MDHEN, CDR2 SYDVKM. The CDR3 sequence is CASTPTDFTTGELFF. In DNA form, the CDR3 reads TGTGCCAGCACCCCCACGGACTTCACGACCGGGGAGCTGTTTTTT.

The chain joins TRBV12-2 to TRBJ1-5. TRBV12-2 is described as a pseudogene. The CDR3 is made up of 14 amino acids. CDR3 protein: CASRLALPCQPQHF. The DNA of the CDR3 is TGTGCAAGTCGCTTAGCCCTACCTTGTCAGCCCCAGCATTTT.

The CDR3 nucleotides are TGTGCCAGCAGCGCCTTGCCCAGGGGCGGAGGCTACACCTTC. Residues: CASSALPRGGGYTF. J is TRBJ1-2 and V is TRBV11-2; D might be TRBD1 (6 bases). Germline V CDR1 and CDR2: SGHAT, FQNNGV. The germline V and J ends were trimmed by 5 bases and 8 bases, with 18 bases remaining between them. This CDR3 is built from 14 residues.

This clone occurred a few times. The chain recombines TRBV10-2 with TRBJ1-4, with TRBD1 matching over 9 bases. CDR1 WSHSY and CDR2 SAAADI come from the germline V gene. There are 13 residues in the CDR3. V shed 0 bases and J 10 bases; nucleotides not matched to a gene: 0. Here the CDR3 DNA reads TGCGCCAGCAGTGAGTCGACAGGGGGAAAACTGTTTTTT. Translating it yields CASSESTGGKLFF.

The chain is built from TRBV9 and TRBJ1-2, with 8 bases lining up with TRBD1. This CDR3 has 12 residues. Losses at the gene ends were 6 bases for V and 8 bases for J; bases not matched to a gene: 6. The germline CDR1 and CDR2 sequences are SGDLS and YYNGEE. CDR3 coding DNA: TGTGCCAGCACGACAGGGGCGCGAGGCTACACCTTC. As protein: CASTTGARGYTF.

V is TRBV29-1 and J is TRBJ1-2; D not certain. Looked up from germline, CDR1 is SQVTM and CDR2 is ANQGSEA. The CDR3 runs 12 residues. The V and J ends lost 3 bases and 7 bases respectively, with 12 bases between them. The CDR3 is CSVELGGFGYTF. CDR3 bases: TGCAGCGTTGAGTTGGGAGGGTTTGGCTACACCTTC.

V is TRBV30 and J is TRBJ1-4; D is undetermined. CDR3 length equals 12 residues. The germline V and J ends were trimmed by 0 bases and 5 bases, with 4 bases remaining between them. CDR1 and CDR2 (germline): GTSNPN, SVGIG (reference sequence). CDR3 residues: CAWSVFNEKLFF. The CDR3 DNA sequence: TGTGCCTGGAGTGTCTTCAATGAAAAACTGTTTTTT.

The gene calls are TRBV2 and TRBJ2-5; TRBD1 matches at 7 bases. Trimming cost V 6 bases and J 1 base; bases outside gene matches: 2. Germline values: CDR1 SNHLY, CDR2 FYNNEI. The CDR3 length is 13 residues. The CDR3, as DNA: TGTGCCAGCAGGGGGACAGTCCAAGAGACCCAGTACTTC. This encodes CASRGTVQETQYF.